This T cell receptor beta chain was recorded in a study of shared clonotypes between healthy human individuals. General observations from the study: A reduction in generation probabilities was seen for non-shared clonotypes relative to those shared by all four donors. Rarefaction revealed incomplete sorted-subset sequencing despite large depth.

Data came from immunoSEQ multiplex PCR; TCRdb stores just in-frame clones and leaves some out. The sample includes 850,000 to 1,200,000 clones, roughly 70% of them seen just once. Regarding this clone: As yet, its antigen is unknown.

The CDR3 length is 14 residues. Germline-derived CDR1 and CDR2 are MNHNY and SVGAGI (reference sequence). V shed 7 bases and J shed 6 bases, with 16 bases lying between them. Material: memory CD4+ T cells sorted from blood. Subset reported: CD45RA-negative fraction. The receptor's source is a man younger than 30 in good health. The chain recombines TRBV6-6 with TRBJ1-5; a possible D gene is TRBD1 (5 bases). The CDR3 here is CASTWGGRRQPQHF. The CDR3 nucleotides read TGTGCCAGCACCTGGGGGGGGAGACGTCAGCCCCAGCATTTT.